This entry is about one TCR beta chain. What this receptor recognizes is not known. The record has no base qualities; no much larger clone is one base away. Instrument used: Illumina HiSeq 2500. TCR beta libraries were prepared by quantitative 5'-RACE with molecular barcodes. The study's processing was this. A new computational method, built on a probabilistic model of VDJ rearrangement, was used to identify disease-linked TCR variants. TCRdb reanalyzed the raw reads on its own, using fastp at Q25 for trimming and MiXCR for clone calling, and kept in-frame beta chains. Rows matching on CDR3 protein sequence are summarized as one entry with the most common DNA and genes. The authors' filters were not applied to this entry. Recorded for this sample are 500,000 to 650,000 distinct CDR3 sequences; roughly 5.2% of them occurred a single time. The ten biggest clones cover under 4.5% of the sample. The data are from a study of CD8 T cells in ankylosing spondylitis (dated 2017 in TCRdb). For context, the study as a whole: The study profiled T cell receptor beta repertoires in healthy donors and ankylosing spondylitis patients to find disease-linked TCR variants. The whole study cohort included some 100 healthy donors and around 24 ankylosing spondylitis patients. Peripheral blood was sampled, and synovial fluid was also collected from ankylosing spondylitis patients. Study-wide findings and limitations: Significant enrichment of the disease-linked clones was reported in matched synovial fluid samples from ankylosing spondylitis patients. Blood from ankylosing spondylitis patients appeared to be characterized by a TCR beta motif made up of under ten highly homologous amino acid variants. Some of the motif variants had been reported before in the synovial fluid and blood of reactive arthritis patients, a finding that suggests common disease-initiation mechanisms. The disease-linked clones had a CD8+ phenotype and were found at relatively low frequencies in peripheral blood.

Taken from the germline V gene, the CDR1 and CDR2 loops are LGHNA and YSLEER. The CDR3, cysteine through phenylalanine, is 17 amino acids long. Of all the DNA, just the CDR3 is kept, 51 bases in frame from base 1. A distance of 14 bases separates the germline ends of V and J, which lose 1 base and 4 bases respectively. This sequence was found in a male donor with ankylosing spondylitis. The chain is made from TRBV4-3 and TRBJ2-6, with a tentative D gene TRBD2 over 7 matching bases. The specimen was blood, either unsorted or a sorted T cell fraction (not recorded which). In nucleotide form, the sequence is TGCGCCAGCAGCCAAGTTCGGGGGGCGGCCGGGGCCAACGTCCTGACTTTC. This is translated as CASSQVRGAAGANVLTF.